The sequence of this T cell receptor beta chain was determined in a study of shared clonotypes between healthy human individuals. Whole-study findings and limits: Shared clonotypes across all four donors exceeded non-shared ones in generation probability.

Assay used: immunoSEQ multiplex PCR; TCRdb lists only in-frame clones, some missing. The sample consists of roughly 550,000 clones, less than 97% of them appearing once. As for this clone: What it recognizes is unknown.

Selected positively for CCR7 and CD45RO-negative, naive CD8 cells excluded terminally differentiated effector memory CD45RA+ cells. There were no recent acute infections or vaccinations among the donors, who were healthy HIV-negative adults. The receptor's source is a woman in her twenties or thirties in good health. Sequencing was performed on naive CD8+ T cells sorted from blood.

CDR3 residues: CASSIMSQETQYF. The DNA for the CDR3 is TGTGCCAGTAGTATAATGAGTCAAGAGACCCAGTACTTC. The chain links TRBV19 to TRBJ2-5; no clear D. The V and J ends lost 2 bases and 2 bases respectively, with 6 bases between them. The CDR3 runs to 13 residues. Per germline, CDR1 LNHDA and CDR2 SQIVND (reference sequence).